This T cell receptor (beta chain) comes out of a study of technical replicates of blood from a few donors. Repertoires were generated with immunoSEQ multiplex PCR, while TCRdb's copy carries only in-frame clones and drops some. The sample yields some 83,000 clones, approximately 92% seen once. This CDR3 region has 11 residues. Trimming took off 5 bases at V and 6 bases at J, with 7 bases between the two ends. Germline CDR1 and CDR2: LNHDA and SQIVND (reference sequence). Input material: T cells isolated from PBMCs. This sequence was found in a human donor in good health. The genes are TRBV19 and TRBJ1-1; D unresolved. DNA of the CDR3: TGTGCCAGTAGTCTACTCTCTGAAGCTTTCTTT. Amino acid sequence: CASSLLSEAFF.